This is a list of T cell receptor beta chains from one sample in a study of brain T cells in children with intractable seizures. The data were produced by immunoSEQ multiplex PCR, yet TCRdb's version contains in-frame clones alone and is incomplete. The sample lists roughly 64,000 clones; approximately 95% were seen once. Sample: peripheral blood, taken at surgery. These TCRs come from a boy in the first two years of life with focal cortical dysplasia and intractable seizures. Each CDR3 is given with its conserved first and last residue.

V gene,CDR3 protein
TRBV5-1,CASSSYARGAYNEQFF
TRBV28,CASSLWGGDTQYF
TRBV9,CASSAKAGGGTDTQYF
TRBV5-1,CASSLASGGPAKTDTQYF
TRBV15,CATSRGVAALNDYEQYF
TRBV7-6,CASSLGGDNTQYF
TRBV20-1,CSASSLAGVTDTQYF
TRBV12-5,CASGPSGLTDTQYF
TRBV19,CASSILLGGNEQFF
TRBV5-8,CASSFGLLLGPQHF
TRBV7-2,CASSWLAGITGELFF
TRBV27,CASSVGQGAETEAFF
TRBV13,CASSLTPNFSGNTIYF
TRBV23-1,CASSQPDRVAKNIQYF
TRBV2,CASSPPIYPETQYF
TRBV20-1,CSASSPGSLRSYEQYF
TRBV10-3,CAISAPGTSGNLGKFF
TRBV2,CASTSQGADTEAFF
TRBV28,CASSLPTGGLSGELFF
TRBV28,CASTWGGGGFTLHF
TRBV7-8,CASSLVFGSTNEKLFF
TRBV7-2,CASSFSGTGGSEAFF
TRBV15,CATSRARTEAFF
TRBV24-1,CATSDLGRSNTGELFF
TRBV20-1,CSASIRQSSGNTIYF
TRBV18,CASSPGVGEKLFF
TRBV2,CASRGGEQYF
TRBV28,CASSITGGHEQYF
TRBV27,CASSSPTGTSGLLSSYNEQFF
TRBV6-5,CASSSVVSYNEQFF
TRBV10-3,CAISETGQPNYGYTF
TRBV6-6,CASSYSVRDPRYF
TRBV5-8,CASSLLGRTNEKLFF
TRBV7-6,CASSLALYSSGNTIYF
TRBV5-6,CASSLGQAGEAFF
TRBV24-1,CATSDSNSYTEAFF
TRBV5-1,CASSLGDIFTNTEAFF
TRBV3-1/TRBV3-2,CASSLSWGFQPQHF
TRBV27,CASSMGQGATGGYTF
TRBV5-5,CASSLGQGLGEQFF
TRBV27,CASSSRLAGNEQFF
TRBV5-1,CASSVEGAGETQYF
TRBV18,CASSPTNSHGYTF